Below, 16 T cell receptor beta chains from the same sample are listed, as sequenced in a study of T cells in Graves' hyperthyroidism and ophthalmopathy (dated by TCRdb to the late 2010s). Libraries were prepared through multiplex PCR. TCRdb names Illumina HiSeq 2000 as the instrument used. The TCR beta CDR3 regions were amplified from RNA transcripts. The TCR CDR3 was subjected to a first round of RT-PCR using the HTBI primer set and the Qiagen OneStep RT-PCR kit. TCRdb passed the public sequencing reads through fastp at Q25 and MiXCR, retaining productive beta sequences. A single entry per CDR3 protein holds the most common genes and DNA from its merged rows. In this sample the table shows around 600,000 distinct CDR3 sequences, more than 13% of which occur a single time. Around 7% of the sample lies in the top ten. The sample taken for sequencing was blood. The receptors were gathered from a woman younger than 35 with Graves' ophthalmopathy.

This clonotype has just a few counts. This chain links TRBV9 with TRBJ2-7, with TRBD1 as a possible D gene (5 bases). Germline CDR1 is SGDLS and CDR2 is YYNGEE. CDR3 length: 15 residues. V was cut by 0 bases and J by 4 bases, with 14 bases left in between. CDR3 region: CASSVGQGAPYEQYF. Here the CDR3 DNA reads TGTGCCAGCAGCGTAGGTCAAGGGGCCCCATACGAGCAGTACTTC.

This clonotype was picked up many times. The chain employs TRBV12-3 or TRBV12-4 and TRBJ2-3; 10 nucleotides align to TRBD2. The CDR3 consists of 13 residues. V was pared by 3 bases and J by 6 bases, with 0 bases of the junction left unmatched. CDR3 sequence (DNA): TGTGCCAGCAGTTTTAGCGGGAGGGATACGCAGTATTTT. It is translated as CASSFSGRDTQYF.

This clonotype appeared once. The chain couples TRBV19 to TRBJ2-1, with D possibly being TRBD1 (5 bases). The V end was cut by 4 bases, the J end by 5 bases, with 21 bases between. The germline CDR1 and CDR2 sequences are LNHDA and SQIVND (reference sequence). The CDR3 spans 17 residues. DNA for the CDR3: TGTGCCAGTAGTAAAGGACAACCACAGTTGTTTCACAATGAGCAGTTCTTC. Residues: CASSKGQPQLFHNEQFF.

This clonotype has a count of ten or more. This chain links TRBV3-1 with TRBJ1-3, with D hard to call. CDR1 and CDR2 (germline): LGHDT, YNNKEL (reference sequence). V lost 10 bases and J 2 bases, leaving 9 bases between the germline ends. The length of the CDR3 is 12 residues. The CDR3 loop is CATEEPGNTIYF. The CDR3 DNA follows: TGTGCCACGGAAGAGCCTGGAAACACCATATATTTT.

This clonotype has at least ten counts. This chain's CDR3 is CSARGLGGAQETQYF. The CDR3 coding sequence is TGCAGTGCTAGAGGGCTGGGGGGGGCCCAAGAGACCCAGTACTTC. This chain connects TRBV20-1 to TRBJ2-5; weak D call: TRBD2 (7 bases). Trimming pared 1 base from V and 1 base from J, leaving 13 bases between. The CDR3 is 15 residues long. Germline CDR1 reads DFQATT; CDR2 reads SNEGSKA (reference sequence).

In this sample, this clonotype turned up many times. The genes are TRBV7-9 and TRBJ1-1; D perhaps matches TRBD1 (5 bases). CDR3 size: 12 residues. Between the trimmed V and J ends, which lost 1 base and 7 bases, there was a span of 7 bases. CDR1 is SEHNR, CDR2 FQNEAQ, per germline (reference sequence). CDR3 sequence: CASSLGRVEAFF. Here the CDR3 DNA reads TGTGCCAGCAGCTTAGGCAGGGTTGAAGCTTTCTTT.

This clonotype was picked up many times. V and J are TRBV2 and TRBJ2-5; no reliable D call. The CDR3 is 9 amino acids. Germline CDR1 reads SNHLY; CDR2 reads FYNNEI. Trimming left V 1 base short and J 13 bases short, with 4 bases between. The CDR3 DNA reads TGTGCCAGCAGTGAAGATAGGTACTTC. Residues: CASSEDRYF.

This clonotype was observed a handful of times. The CDR3 DNA is TGTGCCAGCAGCCAACCGACAGATAGCGGGGAGCTGTTTTTT. Encoded protein: CASSQPTDSGELFF. The gene calls are TRBV4-2 and TRBJ2-2, with D possibly TRBD1 on 5 matching bases. CDR1 LGHNA and CDR2 YNFKEQ come from the germline V gene. The V end was cut by 2 bases, the J end by 7 bases, with 11 bases between. The CDR3 loop spans 14 amino acids.

The V and J genes are TRBV29-1 and TRBJ1-4, with TRBD1 matching over 8 bases. After removal of 7 bases from V and 2 bases from J, the junction contained 12 bases not matched to a gene. The germline CDR1 and CDR2 sequences are SQVTM and ANQGSEA. The length of the CDR3 is 16 residues. CDR3 DNA: TGCAGCGCCCGGACAGGGAGGTACACTACTAATGAAAAACTGTTTTTT. Amino acids: CSARTGRYTTNEKLFF.

This clonotype appeared many times. The chain carries TRBV3-1 and TRBJ2-5; 10 bases line up with TRBD2. In germline, CDR1 is LGHDT, CDR2 YNNKEL (reference sequence). The CDR3 runs 15 residues. J was trimmed by 7 bases and V by 4 bases; bases with no gene match: 9. The CDR3 here is CASSRTSGDIRTQYF. The CDR3 DNA sequence: TGTGCCAGCAGCCGAACTAGCGGGGACATCAGGACCCAGTACTTC.

The table lists this clonotype with many counts. This chain links TRBV20-1 with TRBJ2-3, with no clear D. The germline V and J ends were trimmed by 5 bases and 0 bases, with 12 bases remaining between them. Germline CDR1 DFQATT, CDR2 SNEGSKA (reference sequence). The CDR3 spans 14 residues. The CDR3 reads CSAADQDSTDTQYF. The DNA for the CDR3 is TGCAGTGCTGCTGATCAGGATAGCACAGATACGCAGTATTTT.

With respect to this clonotype: A much larger clone is a single base away; this may be a read error. The chain has TRBV29-1 and TRBJ2-1, with no clear D. Germline V CDR1 and CDR2: SQVTM, ANQGSEA. This CDR3 is built from 15 residues. V lost 4 bases to trimming and J lost 0 bases, with 13 bases between them. The CDR3 region has the DNA TGCAGCGTTGTGCGTGCCTCGAGCTCCTACAATGAGCAGTTCTTC. Its protein product is CSVVRASSSYNEQFF.

This clonotype was recorded at least ten times. The J gene is TRBJ1-2, the V gene TRBV28, with D possibly TRBD1 on 6 matching bases. CDR1 and CDR2 (germline): MDHEN, SYDVKM. The CDR3 is made up of 14 amino acids. V was trimmed by 3 bases and J by 5 bases, leaving 13 bases between them. The CDR3 bases are TGTGCCAGCAGTTTCGGGGGGCGCAGGTATGGCTACACCTTC. Translated: CASSFGGRRYGYTF.

This clonotype was recorded many times. The chain has TRBV7-2 and TRBJ2-1, with unresolved D. In germline, CDR1 is SGHTA, CDR2 FQGNSA. The CDR3 has 13 residues. V dropped 2 bases and J dropped 5 bases, with 7 bases sitting between them. The CDR3 DNA reads as TGTGCCAGCAGCTTAAGTTTGGACAATGAGCAGTTCTTC. It codes for CASSLSLDNEQFF.

This clonotype was picked up many times. The chain uses TRBV11-2 and TRBJ1-1; no clear D. V was shortened by 3 bases and J by 0 bases, with 14 bases between the two germline ends. Looked up from germline, CDR1 is SGHAT and CDR2 is FQNNGV. This CDR3 contains 16 residues. This chain's CDR3 is CASSFPREVLNTEAFF. In DNA, the CDR3 is TGTGCCAGCAGCTTCCCCCGAGAGGTCCTGAACACTGAAGCTTTCTTT.

The chain couples TRBV9 to TRBJ2-5; 11 nucleotides match TRBD1. Germline trimming cut 1 base from V and 5 bases from J; bases unmatched to any gene: 7. Germline V gives CDR1 SGDLS, CDR2 YYNGEE. The CDR3 totals 16 residues. The DNA of the CDR3 is TGTGCCAGCAGCGTATCCGGGACAGGGGGAGGGGAGACCCAGTACTTC. It is translated as CASSVSGTGGGETQYF.